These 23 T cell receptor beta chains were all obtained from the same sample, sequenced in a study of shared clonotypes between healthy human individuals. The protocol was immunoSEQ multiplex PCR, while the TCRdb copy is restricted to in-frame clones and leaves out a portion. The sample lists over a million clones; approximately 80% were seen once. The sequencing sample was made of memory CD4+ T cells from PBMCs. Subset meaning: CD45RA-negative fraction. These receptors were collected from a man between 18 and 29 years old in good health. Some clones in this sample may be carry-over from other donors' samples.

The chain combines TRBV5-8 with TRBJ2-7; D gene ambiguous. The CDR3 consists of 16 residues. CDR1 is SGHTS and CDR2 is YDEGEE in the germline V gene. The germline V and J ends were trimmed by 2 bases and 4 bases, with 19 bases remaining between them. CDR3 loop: CASSLLLGLSPYEQYF. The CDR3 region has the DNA TGTGCCAGCAGCTTATTGCTGGGATTATCTCCGTACGAGCAGTACTTC. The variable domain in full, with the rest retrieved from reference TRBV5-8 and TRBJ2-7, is EAGVTQSPTHLIKTRGQQATLRCSPISGHTSVYWYQQALGLGLQFLLWYDEGEERNRGNFPPRFSGRQFPNYSSELNVNALELEDSALYLCASSLLLGLSPYEQYFGPGTRLTVT.

The CDR3 coding sequence is TGTGCCACCAGCAGTCCTGAAAACAATGAGCAGTTCTTC. It encodes CATSSPENNEQFF. The chain uses TRBV15 and TRBJ2-1; no firm D call. Per germline, CDR1 LNHNV and CDR2 YYDKDF (reference sequence). This CDR3 contains 13 residues. The V gene lost 3 bases and the J gene lost 5 bases, with 8 bases spanning the gap.

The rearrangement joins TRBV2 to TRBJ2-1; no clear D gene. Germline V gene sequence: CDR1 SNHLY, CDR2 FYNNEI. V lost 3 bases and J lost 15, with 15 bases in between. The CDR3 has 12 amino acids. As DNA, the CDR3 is TGTGCCAGCAGTGATTCGCGGAGAGGTCGGTTCTTC. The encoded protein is CASSDSRRGRFF.

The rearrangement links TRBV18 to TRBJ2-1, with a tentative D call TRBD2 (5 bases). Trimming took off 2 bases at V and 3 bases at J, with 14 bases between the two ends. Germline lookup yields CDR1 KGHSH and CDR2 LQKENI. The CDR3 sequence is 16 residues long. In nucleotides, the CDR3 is TGTGCCAGCTCACCATTTTCCGGGGTCAACTACAATGAGCAGTTCTTC. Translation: CASSPFSGVNYNEQFF.

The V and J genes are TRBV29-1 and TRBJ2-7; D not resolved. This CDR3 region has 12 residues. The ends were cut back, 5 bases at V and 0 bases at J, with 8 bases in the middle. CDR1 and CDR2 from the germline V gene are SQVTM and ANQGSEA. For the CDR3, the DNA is TGCAGCGTTATCTGGGACTCCTACGAGCAGTACTTC. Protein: CSVIWDSYEQYF.

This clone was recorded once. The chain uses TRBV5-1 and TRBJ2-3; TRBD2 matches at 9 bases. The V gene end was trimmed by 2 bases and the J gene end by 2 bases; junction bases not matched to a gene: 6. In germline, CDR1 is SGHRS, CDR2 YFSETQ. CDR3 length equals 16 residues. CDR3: CASSLSGRTPTDTQYF. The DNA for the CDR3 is TGCGCCAGCAGCTTAAGCGGGAGGACCCCCACAGATACGCAGTATTTT.

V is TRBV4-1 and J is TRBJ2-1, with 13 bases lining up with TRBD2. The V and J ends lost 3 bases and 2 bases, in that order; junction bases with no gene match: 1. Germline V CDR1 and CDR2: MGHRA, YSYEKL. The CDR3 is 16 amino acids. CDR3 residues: CASSHGTSGTYNEQFF. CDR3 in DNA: TGCGCCAGCAGCCATGGGACTAGCGGGACCTACAATGAGCAGTTCTTC.

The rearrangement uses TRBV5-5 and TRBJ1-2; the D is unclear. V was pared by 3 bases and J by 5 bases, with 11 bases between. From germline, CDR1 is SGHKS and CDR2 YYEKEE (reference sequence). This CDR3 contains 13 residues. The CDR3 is CASSSDQTYGYTF. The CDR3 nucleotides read TGTGCCAGCAGCTCGGACCAGACTTATGGCTACACCTTC.

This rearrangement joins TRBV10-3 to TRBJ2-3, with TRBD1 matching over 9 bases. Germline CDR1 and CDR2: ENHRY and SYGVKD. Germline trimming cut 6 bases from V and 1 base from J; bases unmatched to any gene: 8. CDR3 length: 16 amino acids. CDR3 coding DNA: TGTGCCATCAGCCTAACAGGGGGCGCGGGCACAGATACGCAGTATTTT. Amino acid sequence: CAISLTGGAGTDTQYF.

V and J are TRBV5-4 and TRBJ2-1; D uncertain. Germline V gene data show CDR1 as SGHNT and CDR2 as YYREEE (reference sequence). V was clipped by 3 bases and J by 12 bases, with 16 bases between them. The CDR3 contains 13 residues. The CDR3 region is CASSSVESSVQFF. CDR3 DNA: TGTGCCAGCAGCTCCGTAGAGTCCAGTGTGCAGTTCTTC. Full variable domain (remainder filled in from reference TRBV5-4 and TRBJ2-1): ETGVTQSPTHLIKTRGQQVTLRCSSQSGHNTVSWYQQALGQGPQFIFQYYREEENGRGNFPPRFSGLQFPNYSSELNVNALELDDSALYLCASSSVESSVQFFGPGTRLTVL.

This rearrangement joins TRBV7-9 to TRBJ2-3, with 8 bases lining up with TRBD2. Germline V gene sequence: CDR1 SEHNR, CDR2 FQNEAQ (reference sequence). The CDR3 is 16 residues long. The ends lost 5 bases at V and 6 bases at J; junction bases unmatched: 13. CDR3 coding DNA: TGTGCCAGCAGCCCCCAGGGAGCGGGAGTCAGGGATACGCAGTATTTT. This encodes CASSPQGAGVRDTQYF.

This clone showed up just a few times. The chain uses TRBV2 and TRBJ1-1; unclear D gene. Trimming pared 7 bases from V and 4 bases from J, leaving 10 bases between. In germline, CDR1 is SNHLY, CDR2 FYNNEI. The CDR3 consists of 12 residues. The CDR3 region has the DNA TGTGCCAGCAATAAAGGGAGCACTGAAGCTTTCTTT. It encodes CASNKGSTEAFF.

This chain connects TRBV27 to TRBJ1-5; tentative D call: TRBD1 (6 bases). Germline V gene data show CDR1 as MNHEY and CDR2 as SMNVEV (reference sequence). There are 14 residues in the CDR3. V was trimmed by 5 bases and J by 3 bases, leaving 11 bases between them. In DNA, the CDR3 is TGTGCCAGCAGTCCTCAGGGGATCAATCAGCCCCAGCATTTT. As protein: CASSPQGINQPQHF.

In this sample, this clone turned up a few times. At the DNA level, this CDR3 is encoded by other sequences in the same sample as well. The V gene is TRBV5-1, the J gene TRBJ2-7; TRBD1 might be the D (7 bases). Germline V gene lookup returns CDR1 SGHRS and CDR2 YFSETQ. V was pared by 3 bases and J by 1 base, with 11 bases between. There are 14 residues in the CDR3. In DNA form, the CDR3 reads TGCGCCAGCAGCTCGCGGGACAGATCCTACGAGCAGTACTTC. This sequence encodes CASSSRDRSYEQYF. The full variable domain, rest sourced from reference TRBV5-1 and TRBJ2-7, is KAGVTQTPRYLIKTRGQQVTLSCSPISGHRSVSWYQQTPGQGLQFLFEYFSETQRNKGNFPGRFSGRQFSNSRSEMNVSTLELGDSALYLCASSSRDRSYEQYFGPGTRLTVT.

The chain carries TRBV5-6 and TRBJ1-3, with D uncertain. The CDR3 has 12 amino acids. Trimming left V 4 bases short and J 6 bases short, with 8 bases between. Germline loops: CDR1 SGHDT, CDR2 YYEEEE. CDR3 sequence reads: CASSTLKNTIYF. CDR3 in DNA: TGTGCCAGCAGCACCTTAAAAAACACCATATATTTT.

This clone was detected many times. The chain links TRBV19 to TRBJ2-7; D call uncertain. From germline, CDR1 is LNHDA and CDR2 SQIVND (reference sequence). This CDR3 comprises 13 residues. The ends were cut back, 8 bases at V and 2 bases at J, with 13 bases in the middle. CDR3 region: CASAIEDPYEQYF. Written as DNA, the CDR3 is TGTGCCAGTGCCATCGAGGACCCCTACGAGCAGTACTTC.

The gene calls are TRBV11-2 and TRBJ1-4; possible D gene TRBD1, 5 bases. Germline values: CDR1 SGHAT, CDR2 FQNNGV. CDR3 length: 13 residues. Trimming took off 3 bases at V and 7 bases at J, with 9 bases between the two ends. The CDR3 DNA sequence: TGTGCCAGCAGCTTGGGGACTGTTGAAAAACTGTTTTTT. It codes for CASSLGTVEKLFF.

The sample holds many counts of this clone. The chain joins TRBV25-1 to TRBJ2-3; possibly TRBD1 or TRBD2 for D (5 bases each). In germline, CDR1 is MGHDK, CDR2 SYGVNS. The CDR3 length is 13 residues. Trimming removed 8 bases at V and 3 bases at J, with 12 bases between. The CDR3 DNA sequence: TGTGCCAGCCGGGTAGAGGGGACAGATACGCAGTATTTT. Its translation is CASRVEGTDTQYF. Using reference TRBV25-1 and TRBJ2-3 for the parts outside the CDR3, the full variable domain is EADIYQTPRYLVIGTGKKITLECSQTMGHDKMYWYQQDPGMELHLIHYSYGVNSTEKGDLSSESTVSRIRTEHFPLTLESARPSHTSQYLCASRVEGTDTQYFGPGTRLTVL.

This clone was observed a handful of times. The CDR3 bases are TGTGCCAGCAGCGATGGGGAGACTGAAGCTTTCTTT. The encoded protein is CASSDGETEAFF. The gene calls are TRBV9 and TRBJ1-1, with D unclear. Trimming left V 3 bases short and J 5 bases short, with 8 bases between. The germline V gene encodes CDR1 SGDLS and CDR2 YYNGEE. There are 12 residues in the CDR3.

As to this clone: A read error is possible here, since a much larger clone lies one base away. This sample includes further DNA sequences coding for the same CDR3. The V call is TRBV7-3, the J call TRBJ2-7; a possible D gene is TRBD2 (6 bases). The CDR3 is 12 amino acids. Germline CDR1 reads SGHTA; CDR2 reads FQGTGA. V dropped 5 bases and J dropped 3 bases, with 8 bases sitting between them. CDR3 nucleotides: TGTGCCAGCAGCCTTAGCGGCTACGAGCAGTACTTC. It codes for CASSLSGYEQYF. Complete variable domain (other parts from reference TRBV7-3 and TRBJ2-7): GAGVSQTPSNKVTEKGKYVELRCDPISGHTALYWYRQSLGQGPEFLIYFQGTGAADDSGLPNDRFFAVRPEGSVSTLKIQRTERGDSAVYLCASSLSGYEQYFGPGTRLTVT.

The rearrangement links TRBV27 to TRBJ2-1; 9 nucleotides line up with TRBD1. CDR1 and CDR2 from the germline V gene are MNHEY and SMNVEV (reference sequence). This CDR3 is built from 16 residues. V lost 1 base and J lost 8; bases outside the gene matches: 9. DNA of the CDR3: TGTGCCAGCAGTTTATATCTGGGACAGGGAATTGATGAGCAGTTCTTC. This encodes CASSLYLGQGIDEQFF.

Here the CDR3 reads CASTGAGNGYTF. CDR3 sequence (DNA): TGTGCCAGTACCGGAGCGGGGAATGGCTACACCTTC. This chain connects TRBV19 to TRBJ1-2, with unresolved D. V gave up 7 bases and J gave up 6 bases, with 12 bases separating them. Germline V gene lookup returns CDR1 LNHDA and CDR2 SQIVND (reference sequence). This CDR3 has 12 amino acids.

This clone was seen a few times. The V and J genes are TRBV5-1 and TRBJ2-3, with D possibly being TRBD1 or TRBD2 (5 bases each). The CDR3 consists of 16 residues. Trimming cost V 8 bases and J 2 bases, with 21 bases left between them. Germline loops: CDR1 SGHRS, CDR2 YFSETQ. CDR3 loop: CASTLGRDLPTDTQYF. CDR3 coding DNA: TGCGCCAGTACCCTGGGACGTGACCTCCCCACAGATACGCAGTATTTT.